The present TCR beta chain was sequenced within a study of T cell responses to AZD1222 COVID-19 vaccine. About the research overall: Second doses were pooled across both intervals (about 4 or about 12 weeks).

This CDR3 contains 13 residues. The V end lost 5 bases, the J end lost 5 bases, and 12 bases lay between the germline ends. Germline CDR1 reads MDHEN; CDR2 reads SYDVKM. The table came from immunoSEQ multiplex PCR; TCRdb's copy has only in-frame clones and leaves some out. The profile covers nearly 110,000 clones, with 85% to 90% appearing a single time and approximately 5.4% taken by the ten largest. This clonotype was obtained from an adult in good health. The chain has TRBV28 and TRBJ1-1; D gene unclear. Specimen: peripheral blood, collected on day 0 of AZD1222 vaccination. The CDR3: CASSLFKATEAFF. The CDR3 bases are TGTGCCAGCAGTCTTTTTAAGGCAACTGAAGCTTTCTTT.